The clone carrying this T cell receptor (beta chain) was observed a single time. Trimming removed 3 bases from V and 4 bases from J, with 7 bases in between. The CDR3 consists of 12 residues. Germline CDR1 is SEHNR and CDR2 is FQNEAQ (reference sequence). The data stem from a study of beta chain features in type 1 diabetes. Of the isolated RNA, all was reverse transcribed, and so the sequenced material was expressed TCRB transcripts. Using immunoSEQ multiplex PCR, the repertoire was profiled, and TCRdb retains in-frame clones only, with some absent. The table includes about 620,000 clones, roughly a sixth detected once.

The TCR sequence derives from a man aged 18 to 30 in good health. This sequence joins TRBV7-9 and TRBJ2-7; D is ambiguous. The sample was naive CD4+ T cells from blood. CDR3 amino acids: CASSFSQYEQYF. For the CDR3, the DNA is TGTGCCAGCAGCTTTTCTCAGTACGAGCAGTACTTC.